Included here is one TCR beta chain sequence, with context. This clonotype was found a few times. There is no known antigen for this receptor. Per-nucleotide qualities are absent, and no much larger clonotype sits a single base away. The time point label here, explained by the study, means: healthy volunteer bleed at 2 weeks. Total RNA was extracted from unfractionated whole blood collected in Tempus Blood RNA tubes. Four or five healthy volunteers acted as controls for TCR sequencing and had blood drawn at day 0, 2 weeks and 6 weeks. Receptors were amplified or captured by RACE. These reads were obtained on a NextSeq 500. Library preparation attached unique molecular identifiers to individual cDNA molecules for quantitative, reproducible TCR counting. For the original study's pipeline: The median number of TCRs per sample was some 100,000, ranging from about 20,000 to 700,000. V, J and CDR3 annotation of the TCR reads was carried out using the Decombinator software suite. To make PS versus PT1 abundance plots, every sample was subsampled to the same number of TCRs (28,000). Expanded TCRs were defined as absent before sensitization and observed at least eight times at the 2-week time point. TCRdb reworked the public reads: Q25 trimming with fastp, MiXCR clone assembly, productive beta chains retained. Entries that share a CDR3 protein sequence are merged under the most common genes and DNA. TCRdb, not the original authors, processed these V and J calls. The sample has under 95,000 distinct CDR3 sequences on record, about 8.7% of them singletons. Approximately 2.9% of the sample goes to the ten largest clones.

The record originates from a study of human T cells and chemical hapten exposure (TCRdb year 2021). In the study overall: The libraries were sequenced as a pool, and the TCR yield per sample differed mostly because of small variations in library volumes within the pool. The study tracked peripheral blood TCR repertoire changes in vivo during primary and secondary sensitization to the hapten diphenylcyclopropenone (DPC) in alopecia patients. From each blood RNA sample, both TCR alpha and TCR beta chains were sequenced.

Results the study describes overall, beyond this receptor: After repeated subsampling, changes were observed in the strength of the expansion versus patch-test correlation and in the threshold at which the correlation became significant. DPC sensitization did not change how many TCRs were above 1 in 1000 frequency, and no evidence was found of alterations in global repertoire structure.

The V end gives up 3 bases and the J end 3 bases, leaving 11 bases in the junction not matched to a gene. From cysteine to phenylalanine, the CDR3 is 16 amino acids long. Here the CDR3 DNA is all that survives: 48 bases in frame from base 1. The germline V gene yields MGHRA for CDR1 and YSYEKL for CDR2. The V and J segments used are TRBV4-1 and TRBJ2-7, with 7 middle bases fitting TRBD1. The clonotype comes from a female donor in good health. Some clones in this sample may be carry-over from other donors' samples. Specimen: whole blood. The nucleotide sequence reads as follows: TGCGCCAGCAGCCACCCAAGGGGGCAGGGCCACTACGAGCAGTACTTC. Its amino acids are CASSHPRGQGHYEQYF.